A selection of T cell receptor beta chains follows, all from one sample in a study of beta chain features in type 1 diabetes. Assay used: immunoSEQ multiplex PCR; TCRdb lists only in-frame clones, some missing. The sample lists 300,000 to 450,000 clones; around an eighth were seen once. The sample comprised naive CD4+ T cells from blood. Source of these receptors: a man between 18 and 35 years old in good health. Both conserved end residues are part of each CDR3. A D gene is named only where the DNA matches it firmly. Expanded clones get a size class; other rows say once, few or many, or leave the size out.

TRBV2	NA	13	NA	TRBJ1-5	TGTGCCAGCAGTGACGAGCGGCGGCAGCCCCAGCATTTT	CASSDERRQPQHF
TRBV7-2	few	16	NA	TRBJ1-2	TGTGCCAGCAGCCCAGAGATGTTTCGGGGGAGCTATGGCTACACCTTC	CASSPEMFRGSYGYTF
TRBV30	few	14	TRBD1	TRBJ2-7	TGTGCCTGGGATCCGGGACAGGGAACCTACGAGCAGTACTTC	CAWDPGQGTYEQYF
TRBV7-2	few	13	NA	TRBJ2-1	TGTGCCAGCAGCTTAGTACAACACAATGAGCAGTTCTTC	CASSLVQHNEQFF
TRBV19	NA	14	TRBD1	TRBJ1-5	TGTGCCAGTAGTCCAGACAGGGGGACTCAGCCCCAGCATTTT	CASSPDRGTQPQHF
TRBV28	NA	17	TRBD2	TRBJ2-3	TGTGCCAGCAGTCCCCCGCCTAGCGGTAGAAGCACAGATACGCAGTATTTT	CASSPPPSGRSTDTQYF
TRBV7-9	few	14	TRBD2	TRBJ2-7	TGTGCCAGCAGCTTAGGACTAGCGGACTACGAGCAGTACTTC	CASSLGLADYEQYF
TRBV19	few	13	NA	TRBJ2-5	TGTGCCAGTAGTCTGAGAGGTATAGAGACCCAGTACTTC	CASSLRGIETQYF
TRBV30	NA	14	NA	TRBJ1-5	TGTGCCTGGACGTCAGGGGTGGGGAATCAGCCCCAGCATTTT	CAWTSGVGNQPQHF
TRBV7-6	NA	13	NA	TRBJ2-5	TGTGCCAGCAGCGGCCGACTGCAAGAGACCCAGTACTTC	CASSGRLQETQYF
TRBV28	NA	15	NA	TRBJ1-5	TGTGCCAGCAGTACCTTAGACGGCCCTCACAGCCCCCAGCATTTT	CASSTLDGPHSPQHF
TRBV18	NA	12	NA	TRBJ2-7	TGTGCCAGCTCACCAGTAGGGGACGAGCAGTACTTC	CASSPVGDEQYF
TRBV7-9	few	15	TRBD1	TRBJ2-1	TGTGCCAGCAGCTTATCGGGACAGGGAGCAATCGAGCAGTTCTTC	CASSLSGQGAIEQFF
TRBV28	few	12	NA	TRBJ1-2	TGTGCCAGCAGTCTGGACACATATGGCTACACCTTC	CASSLDTYGYTF
TRBV7-2	NA	15	TRBD2	TRBJ2-5	TGTGCCAGCAGCCATAGCGGGGGGATCCAAGAGACCCAGTACTTC	CASSHSGGIQETQYF
TRBV7-2	NA	17	NA	TRBJ2-2	TGTGCCAGCAGCTTATGGGGGGGCCTTCGAAACACCGGGGAGCTGTTTTTT	CASSLWGGLRNTGELFF
TRBV2	NA	16	NA	TRBJ2-7	TGTGCCAGCAGAATCGGGAGAGGGGCCCACTTCTACGAGCAGTACTTC	CASRIGRGAHFYEQYF
TRBV15	few	13	NA	TRBJ2-1	TGTGCCACCAGCAGCGACTCATACAATGAGCAGTTCTTC	CATSSDSYNEQFF
TRBV29-1	few	12	TRBD1	TRBJ2-5	TGCAGCGTGGACAGGGGAGGAGAGACCCAGTACTTC	CSVDRGGETQYF
TRBV28	NA	15	NA	TRBJ1-1	TGTGCCAGCGCGATAGTGGACAGAATGAACACTGAAGCTTTCTTT	CASAIVDRMNTEAFF
TRBV10-3	NA	15	NA	TRBJ1-1	TGTGCCATCAGTGACCCCCGGGGTCGGAACACTGAAGCTTTCTTT	CAISDPRGRNTEAFF
TRBV14	few	14	NA	TRBJ1-1	TGTGCCAGCAGCCAAGATAGAGGGATCACTGAAGCTTTCTTT	CASSQDRGITEAFF
TRBV28	NA	15	NA	TRBJ2-7	TGTGCCAGCACTATACCCGGGACTCGTATTCGCGAGCAGTACTTC	CASTIPGTRIREQYF